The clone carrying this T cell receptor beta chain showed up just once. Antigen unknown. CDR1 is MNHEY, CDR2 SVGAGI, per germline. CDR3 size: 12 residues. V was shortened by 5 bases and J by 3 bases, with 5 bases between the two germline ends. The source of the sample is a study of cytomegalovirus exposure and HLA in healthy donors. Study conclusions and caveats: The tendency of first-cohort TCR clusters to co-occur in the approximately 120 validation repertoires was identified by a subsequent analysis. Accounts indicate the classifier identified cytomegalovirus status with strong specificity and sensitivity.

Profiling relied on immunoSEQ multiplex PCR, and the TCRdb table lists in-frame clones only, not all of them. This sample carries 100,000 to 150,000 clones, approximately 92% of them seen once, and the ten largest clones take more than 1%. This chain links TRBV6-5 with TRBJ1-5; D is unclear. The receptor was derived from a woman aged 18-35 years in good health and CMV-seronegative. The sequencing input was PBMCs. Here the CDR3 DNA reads TGTGCCAGCAGTCGTTTCAATCAGCCCCAGCATTTT. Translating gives CASSRFNQPQHF.